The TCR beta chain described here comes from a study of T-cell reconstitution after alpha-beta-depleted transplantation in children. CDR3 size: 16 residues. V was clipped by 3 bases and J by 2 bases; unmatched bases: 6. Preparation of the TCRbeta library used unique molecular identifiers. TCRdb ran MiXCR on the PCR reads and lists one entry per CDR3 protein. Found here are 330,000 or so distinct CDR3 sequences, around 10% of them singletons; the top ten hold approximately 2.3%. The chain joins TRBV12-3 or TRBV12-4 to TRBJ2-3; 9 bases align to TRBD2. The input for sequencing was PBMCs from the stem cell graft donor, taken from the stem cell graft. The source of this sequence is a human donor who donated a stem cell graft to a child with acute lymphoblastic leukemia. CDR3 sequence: CASSLSLAGSTDTQYF. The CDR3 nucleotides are TGTGCCAGCAGTTTGTCGCTAGCGGGATCCACAGATACGCAGTATTTT.